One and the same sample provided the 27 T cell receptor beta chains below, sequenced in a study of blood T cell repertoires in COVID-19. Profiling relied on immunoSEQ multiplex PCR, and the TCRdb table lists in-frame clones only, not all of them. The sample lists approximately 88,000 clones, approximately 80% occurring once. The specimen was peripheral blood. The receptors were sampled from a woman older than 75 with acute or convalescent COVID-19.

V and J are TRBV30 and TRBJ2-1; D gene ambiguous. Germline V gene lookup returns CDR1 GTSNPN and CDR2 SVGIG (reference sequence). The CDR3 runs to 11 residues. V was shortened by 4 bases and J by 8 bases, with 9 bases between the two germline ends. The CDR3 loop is CAWTMRYEQFF. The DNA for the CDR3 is TGTGCCTGGACGATGCGATATGAGCAGTTCTTC.

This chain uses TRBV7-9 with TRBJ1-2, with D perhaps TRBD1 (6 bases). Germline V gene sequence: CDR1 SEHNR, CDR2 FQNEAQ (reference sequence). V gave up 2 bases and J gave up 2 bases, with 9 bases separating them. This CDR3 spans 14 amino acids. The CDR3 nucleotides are TGTGCCAGCAGCTTAAGGGGGACCAACTATGGCTACACCTTC. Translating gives CASSLRGTNYGYTF. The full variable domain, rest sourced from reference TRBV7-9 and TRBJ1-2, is DTGVSQNPRHKITKRGQNVTFRCDPISEHNRLYWYRQTLGQGPEFLTYFQNEAQLEKSRLLSDRFSAERPKGSFSTLEIQRTEQGDSAMYLCASSLRGTNYGYTFGSGTRLTVV.

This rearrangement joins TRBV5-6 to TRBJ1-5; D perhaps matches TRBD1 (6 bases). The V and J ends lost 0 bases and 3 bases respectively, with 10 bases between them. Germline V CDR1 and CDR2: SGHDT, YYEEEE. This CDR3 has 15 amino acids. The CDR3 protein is CASSLVGAVNQPQHF. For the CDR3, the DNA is TGTGCCAGCAGCTTGGTGGGGGCCGTCAATCAGCCCCAGCATTTT. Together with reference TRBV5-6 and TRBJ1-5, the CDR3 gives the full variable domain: DAGVTQSPTHLIKTRGQQVTLRCSPKSGHDTVSWYQQALGQGPQFIFQYYEEEERQRGNFPDRFSGHQFPNYSSELNVNALLLGDSALYLCASSLVGAVNQPQHFGDGTRLSIL.

CDR3: CATSDPDRVDTQYF. In nucleotides, the CDR3 is TGTGCCACCAGTGACCCGGACAGGGTGGATACGCAGTATTTT. The rearrangement uses TRBV24-1 and TRBJ2-3; TRBD1 matches at 8 bases. The germline V gene has CDR1 KGHDR and CDR2 SFDVKD. The CDR3 sequence is 14 residues long. The V segment lost 4 bases and the J segment 6 bases; nucleotides outside the gene matches: 5.

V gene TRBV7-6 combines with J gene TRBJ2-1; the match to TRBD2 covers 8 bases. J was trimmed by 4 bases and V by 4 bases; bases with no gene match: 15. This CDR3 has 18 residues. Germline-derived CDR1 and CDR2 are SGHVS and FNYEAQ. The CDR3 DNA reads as TGTGCCAGCAGCTCCTACCCCGCGACTAGCGAACTTTACAATGAGCAGTTCTTC. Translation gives CASSSYPATSELYNEQFF.

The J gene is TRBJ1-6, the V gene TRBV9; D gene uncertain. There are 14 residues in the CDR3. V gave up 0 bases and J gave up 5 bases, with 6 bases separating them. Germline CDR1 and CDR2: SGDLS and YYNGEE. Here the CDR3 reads CASSVDQDNSPLHF. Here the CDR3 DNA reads TGTGCCAGCAGCGTAGATCAGGATAATTCACCCCTCCACTTT.

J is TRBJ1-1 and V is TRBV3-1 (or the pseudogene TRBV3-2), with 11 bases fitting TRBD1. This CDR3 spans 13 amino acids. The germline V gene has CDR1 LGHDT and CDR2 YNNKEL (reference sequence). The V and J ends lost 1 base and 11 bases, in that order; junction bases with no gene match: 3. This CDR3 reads CASSQAWTGGAFF. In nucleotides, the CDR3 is TGTGCCAGCAGCCAAGCCTGGACAGGGGGCGCTTTCTTT.

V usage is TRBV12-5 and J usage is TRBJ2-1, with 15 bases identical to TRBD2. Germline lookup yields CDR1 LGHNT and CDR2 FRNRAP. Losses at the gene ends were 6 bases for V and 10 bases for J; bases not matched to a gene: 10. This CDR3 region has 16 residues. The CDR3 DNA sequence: TGTGCTAGTGGCAGGGGACTAGCGGGAGGAAGCTGGGAGCAGTTCTTC. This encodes CASGRGLAGGSWEQFF.

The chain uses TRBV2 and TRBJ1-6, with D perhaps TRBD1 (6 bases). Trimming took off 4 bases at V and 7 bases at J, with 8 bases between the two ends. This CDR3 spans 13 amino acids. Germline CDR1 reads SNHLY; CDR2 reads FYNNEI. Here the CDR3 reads CASSVDSNSPLHF. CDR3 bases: TGTGCCAGCAGTGTGGACAGCAATTCACCCCTCCACTTT. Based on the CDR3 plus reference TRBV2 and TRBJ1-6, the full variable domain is EPEVTQTPSHQVTQMGQEVILRCVPISNHLYFYWYRQILGQKVEFLVSFYNNEISEKSEIFDDQFSVERPDGSNFTLKIRSTKLEDSAMYFCASSVDSNSPLHFGNGTRLTVT.

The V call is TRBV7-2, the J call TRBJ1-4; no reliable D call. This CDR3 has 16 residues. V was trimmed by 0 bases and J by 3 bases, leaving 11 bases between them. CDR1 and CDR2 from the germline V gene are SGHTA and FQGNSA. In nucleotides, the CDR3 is TGTGCCAGCAGCTTAGCTCCAAGGAGGGCTAATGAAAAACTGTTTTTT. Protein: CASSLAPRRANEKLFF. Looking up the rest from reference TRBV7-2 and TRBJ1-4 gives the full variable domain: GAGVSQSPSNKVTEKGKDVELRCDPISGHTALYWYRQSLGQGLEFLIYFQGNSAPDKSGLPSDRFSAERTGGSVSTLTIQRTQQEDSAVYLCASSLAPRRANEKLFFGSGTQLSVL.

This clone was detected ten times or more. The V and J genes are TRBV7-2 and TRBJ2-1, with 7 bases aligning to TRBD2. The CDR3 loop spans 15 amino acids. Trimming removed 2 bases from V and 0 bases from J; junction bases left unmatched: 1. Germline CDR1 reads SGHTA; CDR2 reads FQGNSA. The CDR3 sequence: CASSLTGGSYNEQFF. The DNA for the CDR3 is TGTGCCAGCAGCTTAACGGGAGGCTCCTACAATGAGCAGTTCTTC.

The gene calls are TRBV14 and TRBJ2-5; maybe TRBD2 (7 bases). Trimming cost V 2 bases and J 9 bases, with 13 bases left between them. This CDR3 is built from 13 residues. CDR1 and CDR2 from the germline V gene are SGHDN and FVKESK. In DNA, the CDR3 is TGTGCCAGCAGCCAATGGGAGGGGGAGGCCCAGTACTTC. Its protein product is CASSQWEGEAQYF.

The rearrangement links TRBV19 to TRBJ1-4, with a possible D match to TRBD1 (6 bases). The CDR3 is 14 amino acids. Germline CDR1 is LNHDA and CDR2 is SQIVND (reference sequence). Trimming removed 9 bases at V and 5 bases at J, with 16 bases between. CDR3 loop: CASSYDRRNEKLFF. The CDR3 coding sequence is TGTGCCAGCTCCTACGACAGGCGGAATGAAAAACTGTTTTTT.

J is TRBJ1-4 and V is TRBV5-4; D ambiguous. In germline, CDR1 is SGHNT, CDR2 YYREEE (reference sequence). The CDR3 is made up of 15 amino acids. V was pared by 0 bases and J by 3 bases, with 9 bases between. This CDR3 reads CASSLEAAPNEKLFF. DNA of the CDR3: TGTGCCAGCAGCTTGGAGGCGGCACCTAATGAAAAACTGTTTTTT.

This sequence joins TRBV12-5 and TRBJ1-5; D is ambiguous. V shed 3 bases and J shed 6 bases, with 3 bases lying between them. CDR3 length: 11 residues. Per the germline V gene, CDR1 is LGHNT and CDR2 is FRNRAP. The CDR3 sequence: CASGFGQPQHF. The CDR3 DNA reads TGTGCTAGTGGTTTCGGTCAGCCCCAGCATTTT.

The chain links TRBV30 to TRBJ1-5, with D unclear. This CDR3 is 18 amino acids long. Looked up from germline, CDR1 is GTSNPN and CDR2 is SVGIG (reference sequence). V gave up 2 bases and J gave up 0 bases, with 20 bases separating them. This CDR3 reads CAWSLGLARGYSNQPQHF. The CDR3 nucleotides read TGTGCCTGGAGTCTGGGTTTGGCCCGCGGGTATAGCAATCAGCCCCAGCATTTT.

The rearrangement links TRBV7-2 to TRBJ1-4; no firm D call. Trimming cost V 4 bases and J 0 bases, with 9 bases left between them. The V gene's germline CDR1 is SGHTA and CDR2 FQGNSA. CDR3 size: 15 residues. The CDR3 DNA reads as TGTGCCAGCAGCTCCCAATCTACAACTAATGAAAAACTGTTTTTT. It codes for CASSSQSTTNEKLFF.

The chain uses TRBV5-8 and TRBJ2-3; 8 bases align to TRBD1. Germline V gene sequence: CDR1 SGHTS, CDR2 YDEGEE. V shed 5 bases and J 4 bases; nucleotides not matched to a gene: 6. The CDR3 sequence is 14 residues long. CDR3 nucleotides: TGTGCCAGCAGGACAGGGGAAGGTGCAGATACGCAGTATTTT. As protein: CASRTGEGADTQYF.

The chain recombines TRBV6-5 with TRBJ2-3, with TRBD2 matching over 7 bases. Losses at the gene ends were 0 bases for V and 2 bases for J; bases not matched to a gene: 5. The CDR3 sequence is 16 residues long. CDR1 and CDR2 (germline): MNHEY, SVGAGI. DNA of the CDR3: TGTGCCAGCAGTTACTCGAGAGCGGGACTCACAGATACGCAGTATTTT. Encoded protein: CASSYSRAGLTDTQYF.

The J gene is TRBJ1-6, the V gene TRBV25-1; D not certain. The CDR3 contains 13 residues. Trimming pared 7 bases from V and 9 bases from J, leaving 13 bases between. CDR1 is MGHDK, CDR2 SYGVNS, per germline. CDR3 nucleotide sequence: TGTGCCAGCAAGTCGCATGCCGGTTCACCCCTCCACTTT. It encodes CASKSHAGSPLHF. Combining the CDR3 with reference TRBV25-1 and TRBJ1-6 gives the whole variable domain EADIYQTPRYLVIGTGKKITLECSQTMGHDKMYWYQQDPGMELHLIHYSYGVNSTEKGDLSSESTVSRIRTEHFPLTLESARPSHTSQYLCASKSHAGSPLHFGNGTRLTVT.

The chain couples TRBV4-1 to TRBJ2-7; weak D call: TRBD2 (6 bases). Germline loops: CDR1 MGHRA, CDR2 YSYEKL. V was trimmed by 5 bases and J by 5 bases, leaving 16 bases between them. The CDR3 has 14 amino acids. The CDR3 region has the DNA TGCGCCAGCAGCGCAGGAGGGCATTTCGACGAGCAGTACTTC. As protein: CASSAGGHFDEQYF.

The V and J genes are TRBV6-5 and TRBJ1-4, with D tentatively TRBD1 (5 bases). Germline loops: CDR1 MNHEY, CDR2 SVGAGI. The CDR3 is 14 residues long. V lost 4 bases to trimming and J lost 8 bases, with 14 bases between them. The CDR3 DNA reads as TGTGCCAGCAGTTTAGGCAGGGTGGGGGAAAAACTGTTTTTT. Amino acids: CASSLGRVGEKLFF.

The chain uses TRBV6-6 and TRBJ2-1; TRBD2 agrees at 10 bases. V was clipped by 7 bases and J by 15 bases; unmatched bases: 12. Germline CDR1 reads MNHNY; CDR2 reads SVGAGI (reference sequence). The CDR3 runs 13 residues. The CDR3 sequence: CASTSSLAGVGFF. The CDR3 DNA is TGTGCCAGCACCTCCTCCCTAGCGGGAGTTGGGTTCTTC.

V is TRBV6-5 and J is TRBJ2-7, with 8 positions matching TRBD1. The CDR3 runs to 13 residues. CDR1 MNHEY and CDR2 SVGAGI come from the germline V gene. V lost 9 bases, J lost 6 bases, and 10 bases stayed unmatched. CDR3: CASGQGIISEQYF. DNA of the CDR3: TGTGCCAGTGGACAGGGTATCATTTCCGAGCAGTACTTC.

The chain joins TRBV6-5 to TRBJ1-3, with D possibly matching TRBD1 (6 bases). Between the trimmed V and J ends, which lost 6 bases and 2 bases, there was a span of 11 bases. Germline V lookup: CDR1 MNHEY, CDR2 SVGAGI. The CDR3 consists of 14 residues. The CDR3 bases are TGTGCCAGCAGCCGTAACAGGGCTGGAAACACCATATATTTT. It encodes CASSRNRAGNTIYF.

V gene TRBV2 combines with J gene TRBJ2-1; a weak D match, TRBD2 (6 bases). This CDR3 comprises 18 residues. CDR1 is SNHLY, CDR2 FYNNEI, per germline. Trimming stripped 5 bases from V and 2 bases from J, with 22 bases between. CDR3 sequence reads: CASSRRLPTRNPYNEQFF. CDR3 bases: TGTGCCAGCAGTCGTCGACTTCCGACTAGGAATCCCTACAATGAGCAGTTCTTC. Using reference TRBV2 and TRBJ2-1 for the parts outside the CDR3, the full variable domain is EPEVTQTPSHQVTQMGQEVILRCVPISNHLYFYWYRQILGQKVEFLVSFYNNEISEKSEIFDDQFSVERPDGSNFTLKIRSTKLEDSAMYFCASSRRLPTRNPYNEQFFGPGTRLTVL.

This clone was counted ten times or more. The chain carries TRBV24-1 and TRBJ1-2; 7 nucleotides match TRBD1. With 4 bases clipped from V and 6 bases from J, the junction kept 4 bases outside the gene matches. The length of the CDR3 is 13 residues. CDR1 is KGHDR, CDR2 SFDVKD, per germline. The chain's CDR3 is CATSEPTGDGYTF. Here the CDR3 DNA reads TGTGCCACCAGTGAACCTACAGGGGATGGCTACACCTTC.